The T cell receptor (beta chain) under discussion was sequenced for a study of T cell repertoires in cytomegalovirus infection. Across the whole study: Both a matching HLA type and CMV infection were indicated by public TCR beta signatures.

J lost 6 bases, V lost 6 bases, and 10 bases had no gene match. The CDR3 runs to 14 residues. The germline gives CDR1 MNHGY, CDR2 SAAAGT. With regard to this clonotype: Its antigen is currently unknown.

TCRdb used MiXCR to reprocess the reads, holding one entry per CDR3 protein. This sample has approximately 910,000 distinct CDR3 sequences, with roughly 30% found just once. The V call is TRBV6-8, the J call TRBJ1-1; 7 positions agree with TRBD1. This specimen consisted of cultured CD8+ T cells from PBMCs, obtained from culture after CMV antigen stimulation. This clonotype originated in a human donor in good health (CMV status not recorded). Some clones in this sample may be carry-over from other donors' samples. CDR3 residues: CASRRGQALAEAFF. In DNA, the CDR3 is TGTGCCAGCAGGCGCGGACAGGCCCTCGCTGAAGCTTTCTTT.